These 25 T cell receptor beta chains originate from one sample sequenced in a study of cytomegalovirus exposure and HLA in healthy donors (dated 2017 in TCRdb). Library preparation employed the immunoSEQ multiplex PCR assay. For the multiplex PCR, a mixture combining 60 forward primers for TCR Vbeta segments and 13 reverse primers for TCR Jbeta segments was used. The table was pulled from immuneACCESS by TCRdb, which kept in-frame rearrangements only. Such tables lose some clones; where checked, under half of the loss comes from unresolved V genes, and the rest has no known cause. Counted in this sample were fewer than 250,000 clones; about 85% of them appeared once. The ten largest clones represent 1% to 1.5% of the sample. The source material was PBMCs. The receptor source for this set is a human donor in good health.

This sequence joins TRBV6-5 and TRBJ1-5, with D hard to call. This CDR3 has 12 amino acids. Germline CDR1 reads MNHEY; CDR2 reads SVGAGI. V lost 5 bases and J 4 bases, leaving 6 bases between the germline ends. Here the CDR3 DNA reads TGTGCCAGCAGTGACATAAATCAGCCCCAGCATTTT. It codes for CASSDINQPQHF.

V gene TRBV15 combines with J gene TRBJ2-3, with D unresolved. This CDR3 region has 10 residues. Germline values: CDR1 LNHNV, CDR2 YYDKDF (reference sequence). V shed 6 bases and J shed 8 bases, with 6 bases lying between them. The CDR3 region has the DNA TGTGCCACCAGGAGTGGTACGCAGTATTTT. This sequence encodes CATRSGTQYF.

This clone was seen once. The rearrangement links TRBV7-3 to TRBJ2-1; maybe TRBD1 (6 bases). V lost 4 bases, J lost 0 bases, and 19 bases lay in between. This CDR3 is 18 amino acids long. CDR1 is SGHTA and CDR2 is FQGTGA in the germline V gene. CDR3 coding DNA: TGTGCCAGCAGCTCAAGAGACAGGCCGGCTAGCTCCTACAATGAGCAGTTCTTC. Its protein product is CASSSRDRPASSYNEQFF.

This chain connects TRBV27 to TRBJ2-7; TRBD2 agrees at 8 bases. V shed 4 bases and J 0 bases; nucleotides not matched to a gene: 14. The CDR3 contains 18 residues. Germline CDR1 reads MNHEY; CDR2 reads SMNVEV (reference sequence). This CDR3 is CASSSGAGVKGLSYEQYF. CDR3 DNA sequence: TGTGCCAGCAGTTCTGGAGCGGGAGTTAAGGGTCTCTCCTACGAGCAGTACTTC.

The J gene is TRBJ1-5, the V gene TRBV2, with TRBD1 as a possible D gene (5 bases). With 5 bases removed from V and 0 bases from J, the gap between germline ends came to 11 bases. The CDR3 extends over 15 amino acids. Germline V gene data show CDR1 as SNHLY and CDR2 as FYNNEI. CDR3 amino acids: CASSTRVYSNQPQHF. CDR3 nucleotide sequence: TGTGCCAGCAGTACCAGGGTGTATAGCAATCAGCCCCAGCATTTT.

The V gene is TRBV5-1, the J gene TRBJ2-1, with D perhaps TRBD2 (5 bases). This CDR3 has 15 residues. The V end lost 3 bases, the J end lost 0 bases, and 10 bases lay between the germline ends. CDR1 SGHRS and CDR2 YFSETQ come from the germline V gene. In nucleotides, the CDR3 is TGCGCCAGCAGCTCCGTGGGGAGCTCCTACAATGAGCAGTTCTTC. It yields the protein CASSSVGSSYNEQFF.

This clone was seen a single time. The gene calls are TRBV7-2 and TRBJ1-5; TRBD1 is a possible D gene (5 bases). V was pared by 1 base and J by 7 bases, with 17 bases between. Germline CDR1 and CDR2: SGHTA and FQGNSA. The CDR3 runs 16 residues. CDR3 in amino acids: CASSLGRQGGGQPQHF. The CDR3 coding sequence is TGTGCCAGCAGCTTAGGCCGGCAGGGAGGAGGACAGCCCCAGCATTTT.

V and J are TRBV10-3 and TRBJ1-1; D unclear. The CDR3 covers 16 residues. CDR1 and CDR2 (germline): ENHRY, SYGVKD. Trimming cost V 2 bases and J 1 base, with 14 bases left between them. The CDR3 loop is CAISELVSGANTEAFF. For the CDR3, the DNA is TGTGCCATCAGTGAGCTTGTTTCCGGAGCGAACACTGAAGCTTTCTTT.

The rearrangement links TRBV18 to TRBJ2-3, with D possibly TRBD1 on 5 matching bases. V lost 3 bases to trimming and J lost 0 bases, with 10 bases between them. This CDR3 region has 15 residues. CDR1 KGHSH and CDR2 LQKENI come from the germline V gene. CDR3 amino acids: CASSPQGFSTDTQYF. The CDR3 DNA reads as TGTGCCAGCTCACCTCAGGGTTTTAGCACAGATACGCAGTATTTT.

A word on this clone: Because the CDR3 is missing its conserved closing phenylalanine or tryptophan, this is likely a read error. The J gene is TRBJ1-1, the V gene TRBV29-1, with D unresolved. CDR1 is SQVTM, CDR2 ANQGSEA, per germline. The length of the CDR3 is 11 residues. Trimming pared 6 bases from V and 5 bases from J, leaving 10 bases between. CDR3 protein: CSVTTWTEAFL. The CDR3 DNA follows: TGCAGCGTGACTACGTGGACTGAAGCTTTCCTT.

The CDR3: CAWIFSTGANYGYTF. CDR3 nucleotide sequence: TGTGCCTGGATTTTTTCTACAGGGGCTAACTATGGCTACACCTTC. The chain is built from TRBV30 and TRBJ1-2; 7 bases map to TRBD1. The V gene's germline CDR1 is GTSNPN and CDR2 SVGIG (reference sequence). V was pared by 4 bases and J by 0 bases, with 8 bases of the junction left unmatched. This CDR3 has 15 residues.

The rearrangement links TRBV5-1 to TRBJ2-2; TRBD2 matches 11 bases. Losses at the gene ends were 4 bases for V and 7 bases for J; bases not matched to a gene: 9. From germline, CDR1 is SGHRS and CDR2 YFSETQ. This CDR3 is built from 16 residues. The CDR3 loop is CASSPIAGGPVGELFF. CDR3 sequence (DNA): TGCGCCAGCAGCCCGATAGCGGGAGGGCCCGTCGGGGAGCTGTTTTTT. Supplemented by reference TRBV5-1 and TRBJ2-2, the full variable domain reads KAGVTQTPRYLIKTRGQQVTLSCSPISGHRSVSWYQQTPGQGLQFLFEYFSETQRNKGNFPGRFSGRQFSNSRSEMNVSTLELGDSALYLCASSPIAGGPVGELFFGEGSRLTVL.

V gene TRBV7-2 combines with J gene TRBJ2-7; 12 positions match TRBD2. The V gene end was trimmed by 1 base and the J gene end by 7 bases; junction bases not matched to a gene: 5. The CDR3 totals 15 residues. The germline V gene encodes CDR1 SGHTA and CDR2 FQGNSA. The CDR3 region has the DNA TGTGCCAGCAGCTTAGAGCTAGCGGGAGGGCGAGAGCAGTACTTC. Amino acids: CASSLELAGGREQYF. Supplemented by reference TRBV7-2 and TRBJ2-7, the full variable domain reads GAGVSQSPSNKVTEKGKDVELRCDPISGHTALYWYRQSLGQGLEFLIYFQGNSAPDKSGLPSDRFSAERTGGSVSTLTIQRTQQEDSAVYLCASSLELAGGREQYFGPGTRLTVT.

V and J are TRBV27 and TRBJ2-7; no clear D gene. The CDR3 length is 16 residues. The V gene lost 3 bases and the J gene lost 7 bases, with 22 bases spanning the gap. Germline CDR1 is MNHEY and CDR2 is SMNVEV (reference sequence). CDR3: CASSLIGDIPLREQYF. CDR3 DNA: TGTGCCAGCAGTTTGATCGGCGACATCCCCTTACGTGAGCAGTACTTC.

This clone occurred a few times. The CDR3 reads CASSYDGLTNYEQYF. The CDR3 DNA reads TGTGCCAGCAGTTACGATGGACTAACAAACTACGAGCAGTACTTC. The rearrangement uses TRBV6-5 and TRBJ2-7; possible D gene TRBD2, 6 bases. Trimming took off 2 bases at V and 3 bases at J, with 14 bases between the two ends. The length of the CDR3 is 15 residues. The germline V gene encodes CDR1 MNHEY and CDR2 SVGAGI.

This chain joins TRBV5-4 and TRBJ1-2, with 7 bases identical to TRBD1. The CDR3 length is 12 residues. The junction had 2 bases not matched to a gene; V was cut back by 1 base and J by 8 bases. The germline gives CDR1 SGHNT, CDR2 YYREEE (reference sequence). Here the CDR3 DNA reads TGTGCCAGCAGCTTGAGACAGGGAGGCTACACCTTC. Translation: CASSLRQGGYTF.

V is TRBV9 and J is TRBJ2-3, with 8 nucleotides matching TRBD2. This CDR3 contains 14 residues. Trimming took 0 bases from V and 5 from J; bases not matched to a gene: 2. Germline lookup yields CDR1 SGDLS and CDR2 YYNGEE. This CDR3 is CASSVAGGLDTQYF. The CDR3 DNA is TGTGCCAGCAGCGTAGCGGGAGGGCTAGATACGCAGTATTTT.

The gene calls are TRBV28 and TRBJ2-7; the D gene is possibly TRBD2 (5 bases). Germline V gene lookup returns CDR1 MDHEN and CDR2 SYDVKM. The CDR3 is 16 amino acids. The V end lost 2 bases, the J end lost 0 bases, and 14 bases lay between the germline ends. CDR3 sequence reads: CASSLGGAPTSYEQYF. CDR3 in DNA: TGTGCCAGCAGTTTAGGAGGTGCCCCGACCTCCTACGAGCAGTACTTC.

The CDR3 sequence: CATSRNRGGLYEQYF. DNA for the CDR3: TGTGCCACCAGCAGAAACAGGGGGGGACTATACGAGCAGTACTTC. The V call is TRBV15, the J call TRBJ2-7; the D gene is possibly TRBD1 (8 bases). The germline CDR1 and CDR2 sequences are LNHNV and YYDKDF (reference sequence). The CDR3 totals 15 residues. Between the trimmed V and J ends, which lost 2 bases and 4 bases, there was a span of 15 bases.

CDR3 region: CSASMGPFAFF. DNA for the CDR3: TGCAGTGCTAGTATGGGGCCTTTCGCTTTCTTT. This chain links TRBV20-1 with TRBJ1-1, with D perhaps TRBD1 (5 bases). Germline CDR1 is DFQATT and CDR2 is SNEGSKA (reference sequence). Trimming left V 3 bases short and J 11 bases short, with 13 bases between. The CDR3 covers 11 residues.

As regards this clone: Its ends do not fully match the called genes, so a read error is possible. This chain connects TRBV19 to TRBJ2-7; TRBD1 matches 9 bases. The germline V gene encodes CDR1 LNHDA and CDR2 SQIVND (reference sequence). The CDR3 totals 13 residues. The CDR3 loop reads CASSTGQGPVVWF. The CDR3 DNA is TGTGCCAGTAGTACGGGACAGGGCCCCGTAGTGTGGTTC.

The chain joins TRBV18 to TRBJ1-1, with 7 bases fitting TRBD1. Germline V lookup: CDR1 KGHSH, CDR2 LQKENI. With V trimmed by 3 bases and J by 2 bases, 9 bases remained unmatched. This CDR3 spans 16 amino acids. CDR3 nucleotides: TGTGCCAGCTCACCCGTACAGGGGAACCTTAACACTGAAGCTTTCTTT. As protein: CASSPVQGNLNTEAFF. The full variable domain, in which reference TRBV18 and TRBJ1-1 provide the parts outside the CDR3, is NAGVMQNPRHLVRRRGQEARLRCSPMKGHSHVYWYRQLPEEGLKFMVYLQKENIIDESGMPKERFSAEFPKEGPSILRIQQVVRGDSAAYFCASSPVQGNLNTEAFFGQGTRLTVV.

The rearrangement uses TRBV28 and TRBJ1-2; D call uncertain. Trimming removed 6 bases at V and 2 bases at J, with 10 bases between. The CDR3 totals 13 residues. The V gene's germline CDR1 is MDHEN and CDR2 SYDVKM. The CDR3 region has the DNA TGTGCCAGCAGCCCGACTTACAACTATGGCTACACCTTC. Protein product: CASSPTYNYGYTF.

The chain recombines TRBV27 with TRBJ2-3; D remains unclear. V was trimmed by 5 bases and J by 4 bases, leaving 10 bases between them. The CDR3 is made up of 13 amino acids. Germline V gene sequence: CDR1 MNHEY, CDR2 SMNVEV (reference sequence). CDR3 residues: CASSGPTADTQYF. CDR3 bases: TGTGCCAGCAGTGGGCCCACAGCAGATACGCAGTATTTT.

The chain has TRBV2 and TRBJ2-5; maybe TRBD2 (5 bases). The CDR3 contains 14 residues. V dropped 7 bases and J dropped 1 base, with 13 bases sitting between them. CDR1 and CDR2 from the germline V gene are SNHLY and FYNNEI. CDR3 region: CASMKEAVQETQYF. The CDR3 bases are TGTGCCAGCATGAAGGAGGCGGTCCAAGAGACCCAGTACTTC.